In its sample, the clone carrying this T cell receptor beta chain was seen many times. Its specificity is unknown. This record belongs to a study of T-cell reconstitution after alpha-beta-depleted transplantation in children. The CDR3 totals 14 residues. J lost 2 bases, V lost 5 bases, and 5 bases had no gene match. A library of TCRbeta sequences, prepared with unique molecular identifiers, was generated. One entry per CDR3 protein, called by TCRdb with MiXCR from the PCR reads. The repertoire has 280,000 or so distinct CDR3 sequences, approximately 10% of them found once; the top ten carry around a quarter. Study findings and constraints: Surviving recipient T cells and thymic progenitors produced the high day-60 TCRbeta diversity seen in some patients. After one year, T-cell counts and TCRbeta diversity mostly came from new T cells. About two months after transplant, alpha-beta T cells reportedly came from several hundred expanded graft clones.

The V gene is TRBV12-3 or TRBV12-4, the J gene TRBJ2-7; 8 bases line up with TRBD1. The clonotype comes from a male patient aged 2 to 10 who had a stem cell transplant for chronic granulomatous disease, so the T cells may come from the graft donor. Sequenced here: peripheral blood, sampled 180 days after TCRalphabeta/CD19-depleted stem cell transplant. This chain's CDR3 is CASSQGQAPYEQYF. CDR3 sequence (DNA): TGTGCCAGCAGTCAGGGACAGGCCCCCTACGAGCAGTACTTC.